This T cell receptor beta chain was observed in a study of blood T cell repertoires in COVID-19 (dated by TCRdb to 2018 to 2021). For the study in its entirety: Samples from collaborators originated in the United States, Italy and Spain and spanned both the acute and convalescent phases of COVID-19. The material from the prospective study consisted of cDNA or gDNA derived from T cells, B-cell-depleted T cells, or PBMCs. Deeply sampled blood TCRbeta repertoires from subjects exposed to, actively infected with, or recovered from COVID-19 were included in the dataset. The repertoires were released in a freely available public database intended as a resource for research on the immune response to SARS-CoV-2. Samples were obtained from the ongoing ImmuneRACE study (first 160 participants) and from 1,200 or so subjects provided by 6 global collaborators. Sample metadata almost always included a de-identified subject ID, COVID-19 status, age in years and sex. Where HLA class I and class II types were available, the types were taken from metadata supplied by the sample provider, not from assay-based typing. The study at large found these results: How much clinical and demographic metadata was included differed by source and by participant, and the metadata was provided uncurated.

As concerns this clone: Its cognate antigen has yet to be identified. Base qualities are not at hand, and no much larger clone is one base apart.

Participants in the prospective study were enrolled through a virtual design, were aged roughly 18 to 100 years, and lived in fewer than 30 United States geographic areas. In the prospective study, cohorts were assigned on the basis of participant-reported clinical history obtained from a screening survey and a study questionnaire. Mobile phlebotomists in the prospective study collected whole blood, serum and a nasopharyngeal or oropharyngeal swab from every participant. Participants in the prospective study had the option to provide additional blood draws and questionnaires over a 2-month period. Before DNA extraction, blood samples from the prospective study were shipped at room temperature or frozen. TCRbeta CDR3 regions were amplified from genomic DNA by means of the immunoSEQ Assay, a bias-controlled multiplex PCR. The published analysis was carried out like this. The number of nucleated cells in each sample was estimated by amplification of reference gene primers within the assay. To quantify the absolute abundance of each unique TCRbeta CDR3 rearrangement, sequence reads were collapsed and filtered. For each sample, productive Simpson clonality was calculated as the square root of Simpson's diversity index over productive rearrangements. TCRdb's version of the immuneACCESS table is confined to in-frame rearrangements and falls short of the full clone set. An unresolved V gene accounts for under half of the shortfall where checked; the remainder is of unknown origin. The V and J calls and clone size are taken from that table; D and trimming were inferred from the DNA. The sample profile shows around 130,000 clones; about 88% of them were found once. Together, the top ten hold around 2.4% of the sample.

The CDR3 goes from the cysteine to the phenylalanine over 15 residues. Kept here is only the CDR3 DNA, which spans 45 bases and is read in frame from base 1. Taken from the germline V gene, the CDR1 and CDR2 loops are SGHTA and FQGTGA. Ends trimmed: V by 5 bases, J by 3 bases; bases unmatched to a gene: 5. This chain joins TRBV7-3 to TRBJ1-4, and TRBD1 aligns with 8 junction nucleotides. The sample comprised PBMCs or T cells enriched from blood (not recorded which). The clonotype comes from a man aged 35 to 55 with acute COVID-19. The DNA reads TGTGCCAGCAGCCGCCAGGGGGCGGCTAATGAAAAACTGTTTTTT. Its protein is CASSRQGAANEKLFF.